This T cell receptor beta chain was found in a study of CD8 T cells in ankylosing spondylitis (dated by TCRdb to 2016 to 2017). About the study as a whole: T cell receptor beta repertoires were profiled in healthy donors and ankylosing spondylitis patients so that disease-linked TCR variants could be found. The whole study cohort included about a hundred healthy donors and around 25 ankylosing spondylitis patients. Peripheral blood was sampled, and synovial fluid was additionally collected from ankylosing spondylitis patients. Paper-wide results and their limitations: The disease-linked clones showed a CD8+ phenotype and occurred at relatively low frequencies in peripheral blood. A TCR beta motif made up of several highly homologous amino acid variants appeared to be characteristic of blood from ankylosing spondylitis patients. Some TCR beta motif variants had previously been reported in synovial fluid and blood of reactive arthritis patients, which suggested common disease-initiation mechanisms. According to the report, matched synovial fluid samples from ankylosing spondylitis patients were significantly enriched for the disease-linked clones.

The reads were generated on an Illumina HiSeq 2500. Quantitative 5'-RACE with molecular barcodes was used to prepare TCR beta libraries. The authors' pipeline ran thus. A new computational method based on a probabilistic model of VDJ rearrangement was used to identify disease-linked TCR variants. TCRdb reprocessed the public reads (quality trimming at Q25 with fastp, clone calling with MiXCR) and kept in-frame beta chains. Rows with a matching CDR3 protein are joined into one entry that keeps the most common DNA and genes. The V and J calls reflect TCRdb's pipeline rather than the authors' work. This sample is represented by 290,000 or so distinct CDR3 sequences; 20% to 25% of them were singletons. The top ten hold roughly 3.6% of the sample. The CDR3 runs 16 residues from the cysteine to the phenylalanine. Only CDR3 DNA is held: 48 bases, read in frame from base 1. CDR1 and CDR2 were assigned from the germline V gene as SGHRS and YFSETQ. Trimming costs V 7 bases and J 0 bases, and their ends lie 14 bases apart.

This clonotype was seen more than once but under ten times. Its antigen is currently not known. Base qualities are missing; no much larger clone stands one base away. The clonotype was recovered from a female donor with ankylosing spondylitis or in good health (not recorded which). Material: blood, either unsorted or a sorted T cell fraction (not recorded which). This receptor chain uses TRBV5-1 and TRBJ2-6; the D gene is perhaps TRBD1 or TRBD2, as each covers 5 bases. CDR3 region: CASGDGSNSGANVLTF. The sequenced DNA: TGCGCCAGCGGGGACGGATCTAACTCTGGGGCCAACGTCCTGACTTTC.